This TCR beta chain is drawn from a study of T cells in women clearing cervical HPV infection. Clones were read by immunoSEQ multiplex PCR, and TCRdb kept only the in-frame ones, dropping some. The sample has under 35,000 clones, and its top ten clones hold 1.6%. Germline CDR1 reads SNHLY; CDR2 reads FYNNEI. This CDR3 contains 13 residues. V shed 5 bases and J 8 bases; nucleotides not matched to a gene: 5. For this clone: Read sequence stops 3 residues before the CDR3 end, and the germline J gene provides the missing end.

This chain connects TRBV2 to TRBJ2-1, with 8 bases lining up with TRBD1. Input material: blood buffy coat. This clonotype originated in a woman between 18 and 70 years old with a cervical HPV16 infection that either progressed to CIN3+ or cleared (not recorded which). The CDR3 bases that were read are TGTGCCAGCAGTAAGGGACAGGATGATGAG. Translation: CASSKGQDDE. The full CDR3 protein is CASSKGQDDEQFF.